A selection of T cell receptor beta chains follows, all from one sample in a study of blood T cell repertoires in COVID-19. Sequenced by immunoSEQ multiplex PCR; TCRdb stores in-frame clones only, minus some. This sample has approximately 270,000 clones; around 90% occur once, and the top ten carry under 2.5%. The sequencing input was peripheral blood. Receptors were obtained from a man aged 50 to 59 with acute or convalescent COVID-19. CDR3s include the opening cysteine and the closing phenylalanine or tryptophan. The D gene is left open where the match is weak. Size is omitted from some rows. Given values are once, few, many or a class for expanded clones.

j_gene | abundance | d_gene | v_gene | CDR3aa | CDR3nt
TRBJ1-2 | . | . | TRBV7-8 | CASSLVRASNYGYTF | TGTGCCAGCAGCTTAGTGAGGGCTTCGAACTATGGCTACACCTTC
TRBJ1-1 | . | TRBD1 | TRBV4-1 | CASSQGRYRGQDTEAFF | TGCGCCAGCAGCCAAGGCCGCTACAGGGGACAAGACACTGAAGCTTTCTTT
TRBJ2-3 | . | TRBD2 | TRBV7-3 | CASSAPGAGVADTQYF | TGTGCCAGCAGCGCCCCCGGAGCGGGGGTAGCAGATACGCAGTATTTT
TRBJ1-2 | . | . | TRBV10-3 | CAIRGLQVYGYTF | TGTGCCATCAGGGGCCTCCAGGTCTATGGCTACACCTTC
TRBJ2-5 | . | TRBD2 | TRBV11-3 | CASSLRGGQETQYF | TGTGCCAGCAGCTTGCGGGGGGGCCAAGAGACCCAGTACTTC
TRBJ2-2 | . | . | TRBV13 | CASSLLEVTGELFF | TGTGCCAGCAGCCTCCTGGAGGTCACCGGGGAGCTGTTTTTT
TRBJ2-7 | . | TRBD1 | TRBV6-5 | CASSDGTGRYEQYF | TGTGCCAGCAGCGACGGGACAGGGAGGTACGAGCAGTACTTC
TRBJ2-1 | . | TRBD2 | TRBV30 | CAWSVGGGPSNEQFF | TGTGCCTGGAGTGTTGGCGGGGGTCCCAGTAATGAGCAGTTCTTC
TRBJ1-2 | . | TRBD1 | TRBV2 | CASITTGAYGYTF | TGTGCCAGCATTACGACAGGGGCATATGGCTACACCTTC
TRBJ2-1 | once | TRBD2 | TRBV5-1 | CASSSGGAIPKNEQFF | TGCGCCAGCAGTAGCGGGGGGGCCATCCCTAAGAATGAGCAGTTCTTC
TRBJ2-5 | . | . | TRBV20-1 | CSATLKETQYF | TGCAGTGCTACCCTTAAAGAGACCCAGTACTTC
TRBJ1-4 | . | TRBD1 | TRBV11-3 | CASSPGQGDEKLFF | TGTGCCAGCAGCCCGGGACAGGGGGACGAAAAACTGTTTTTT
TRBJ1-2 | . | . | TRBV11-2 | CASSPRGGHGYTF | TGTGCCAGCAGCCCTAGGGGGGGGCATGGCTACACCTTC
TRBJ2-3 | . | TRBD1 | TRBV10-3 | CAISVNDRADTQYF | TGTGCCATCAGTGTTAATGACAGGGCAGATACGCAGTATTTT
TRBJ2-5 | . | . | TRBV27 | CASVDILGGTQYF | TGTGCCAGCGTGGACATCCTGGGAGGGACCCAGTACTTC
TRBJ2-7 | . | . | TRBV5-1 | CASSPGVRIYEQYF | TGCGCCAGCAGCCCAGGGGTACGGATCTACGAGCAGTACTTC
TRBJ2-6 | . | . | TRBV6-1 | CASSEIAGANVLTF | TGTGCCAGCAGTGAAATAGCCGGGGCCAACGTCCTGACTTTC
TRBJ2-3 | . | TRBD1 | TRBV2 | CASRGGTGKWDTQYF | TGTGCCAGCAGGGGGGGGACAGGGAAGTGGGATACGCAGTATTTT
TRBJ2-7 | . | TRBD2 | TRBV9 | CASSVGGASGTYEQYF | TGTGCCAGCAGCGTCGGTGGGGCTAGCGGAACTTACGAGCAGTACTTC
TRBJ1-6 | . | . | TRBV18 | CASSRKGDNSPLHF | TGTGCCAGCTCCCGAAAGGGGGACAATTCACCCCTCCACTTT
TRBJ2-7 | . | . | TRBV19 | CASSIDLRRAWEQYF | TGTGCCAGTAGTATAGATCTTAGGAGGGCTTGGGAGCAGTACTTC